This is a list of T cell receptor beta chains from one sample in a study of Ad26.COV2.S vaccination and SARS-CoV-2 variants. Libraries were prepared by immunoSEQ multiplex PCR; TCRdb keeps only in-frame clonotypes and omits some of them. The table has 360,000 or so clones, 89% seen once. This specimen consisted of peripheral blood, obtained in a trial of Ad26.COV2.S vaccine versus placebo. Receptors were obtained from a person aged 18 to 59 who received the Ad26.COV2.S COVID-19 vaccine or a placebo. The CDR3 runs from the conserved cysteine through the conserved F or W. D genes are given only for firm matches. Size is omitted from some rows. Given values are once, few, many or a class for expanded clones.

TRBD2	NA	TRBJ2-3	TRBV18	CASSPPGGRHTQYF	TGTGCCAGCTCACCACCCGGCGGGAGGCATACGCAGTATTTT
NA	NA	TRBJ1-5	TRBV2	CASSRRTLNQPQHF	TGTGCCAGCAGCAGGCGAACCCTTAATCAGCCCCAGCATTTT
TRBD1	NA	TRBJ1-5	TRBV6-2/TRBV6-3	CASSFGTGHQPQHF	TGTGCCAGCAGTTTTGGGACAGGCCATCAGCCCCAGCATTTT
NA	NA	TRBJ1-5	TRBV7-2	CASSLTGSNQPQHF	TGTGCCAGCAGTCTCACAGGAAGCAATCAGCCCCAGCATTTT
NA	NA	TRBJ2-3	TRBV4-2	CASSQNDSPDTDTQYF	TGTGCCAGCAGCCAAAACGACAGTCCGGACACAGATACGCAGTATTTT
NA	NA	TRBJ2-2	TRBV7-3	CASSPRERSAGELFF	TGTGCCAGCAGCCCCAGAGAGAGGTCCGCCGGGGAGCTGTTTTTT
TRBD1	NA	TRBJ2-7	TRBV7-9	CASSYGTGTGEQYF	TGTGCCAGCAGCTACGGGACAGGGACGGGGGAGCAGTACTTC
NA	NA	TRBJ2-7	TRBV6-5	CASSYKGISYEQYF	TGTGCCAGCAGTTACAAAGGAATCTCCTACGAGCAGTACTTC
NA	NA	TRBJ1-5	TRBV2	CASSEAQIQPQHF	TGTGCCAGCAGTGAAGCCCAAATCCAGCCCCAGCATTTT
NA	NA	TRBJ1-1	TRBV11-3	CASSFQGVIAFF	TGTGCCAGCAGCTTTCAGGGTGTGATTGCTTTCTTT
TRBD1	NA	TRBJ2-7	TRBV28	CASSHRGSIYEQYF	TGTGCCAGCAGTCACAGGGGATCCATCTACGAGCAGTACTTC
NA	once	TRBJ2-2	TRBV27	CASKRDRLTGELFF	TGTGCCAGCAAAAGGGACCGCCTCACCGGGGAGCTGTTTTTT
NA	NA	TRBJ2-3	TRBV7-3	CASSPGITSTDTQYF	TGTGCCAGCAGCCCAGGGATAACTAGCACAGATACGCAGTATTTT
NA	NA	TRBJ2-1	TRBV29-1	CSVRTPWNEQFF	TGCAGCGTAAGGACGCCTTGGAATGAGCAGTTCTTC
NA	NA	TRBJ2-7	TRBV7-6	CASSLAGPEIEYEQYF	TGTGCCAGCAGCTTAGCCGGACCAGAAATTGAATACGAGCAGTACTTC
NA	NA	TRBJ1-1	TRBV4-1	CASSPWETSRDTEAFF	TGCGCCAGCAGCCCGTGGGAGACAAGTCGGGACACTGAAGCTTTCTTT
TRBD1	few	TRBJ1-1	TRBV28	CASRPGQGITEAFF	TGTGCCAGCAGACCGGGACAGGGGATCACTGAAGCTTTCTTT
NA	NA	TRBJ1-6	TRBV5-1	CASSRGGYSPLHF	TGCGCCAGCAGCAGGGGAGGGTATTCACCCCTCCACTTT
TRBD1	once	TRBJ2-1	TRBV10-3	CAISGTGENEQFF	TGTGCCATCAGCGGGACAGGGGAGAATGAGCAGTTCTTC
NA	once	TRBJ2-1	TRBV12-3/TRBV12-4	CASRGSRRGEQFF	TGTGCCAGCAGGGGCAGTAGACGGGGTGAGCAGTTCTTC
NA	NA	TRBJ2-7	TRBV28	CATVRGYDYEQYF	TGTGCCACCGTACGGGGGTACGACTACGAGCAGTACTTC
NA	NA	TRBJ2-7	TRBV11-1	CASSPHTGNYEQYF	TGTGCCAGCAGCCCCCATACAGGTAACTACGAGCAGTACTTC
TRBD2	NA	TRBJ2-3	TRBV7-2	CASSLTSTNTDTQYF	TGTGCCAGCAGCTTGACTAGCACTAACACAGATACGCAGTATTTT
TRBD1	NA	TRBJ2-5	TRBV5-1	CASSLADREETQYF	TGCGCCAGCAGCTTGGCCGACAGGGAGGAGACCCAGTACTTC
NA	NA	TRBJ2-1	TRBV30	CAWSSLAALGNEQFF	TGTGCCTGGAGTTCCCTAGCAGCCCTTGGCAATGAGCAGTTCTTC
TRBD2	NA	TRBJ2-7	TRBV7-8	CASSSTSGPYEQYF	TGTGCCAGCAGTTCTACTAGCGGCCCTTACGAGCAGTACTTC
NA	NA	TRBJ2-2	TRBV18	CASSPLAGVSTNTGELFF	TGTGCCAGCTCACCACTGGCCGGGGTAAGCACCAACACCGGGGAGCTGTTTTTT
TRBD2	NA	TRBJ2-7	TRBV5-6	CASSLYGGGSYEQYF	TGTGCCAGCAGCTTGTATGGAGGCGGGAGCTACGAGCAGTACTTC
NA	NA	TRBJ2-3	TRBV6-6	CASSLADAIGRTDTQYF	TGTGCCAGCAGTCTGGCTGACGCAATTGGCCGCACAGATACGCAGTATTTT
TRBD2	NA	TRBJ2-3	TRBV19	CASTQTSGFADTQYF	TGTGCCAGTACCCAGACTAGCGGGTTTGCAGATACGCAGTATTTT
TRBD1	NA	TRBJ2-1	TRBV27	CASSPTGTGGNNEQFF	TGTGCCAGCAGTCCGACCGGGACAGGGGGAAACAATGAGCAGTTCTTC
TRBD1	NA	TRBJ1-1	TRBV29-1	CSGSGGTGNTEAFF	TGCAGCGGCTCCGGGGGGACAGGCAACACTGAAGCTTTCTTT
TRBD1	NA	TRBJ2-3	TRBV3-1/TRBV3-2	CASSQEGGRGWTYTDTQYF	TGTGCCAGCAGCCAAGAAGGGGGCAGGGGTTGGACCTACACAGATACGCAGTATTTT
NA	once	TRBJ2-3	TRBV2	CASSVTRGSLGDTQYF	TGTGCCAGCAGTGTCACCCGGGGCTCTCTGGGAGATACGCAGTATTTT
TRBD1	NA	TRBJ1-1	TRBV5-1	CASSLSTGGTEAFF	TGCGCCAGCAGCCTATCGACAGGGGGCACTGAAGCTTTCTTT
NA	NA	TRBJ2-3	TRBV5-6	CASSFTGDTQYF	TGTGCCAGCAGTTTTACGGGAGATACGCAGTATTTT
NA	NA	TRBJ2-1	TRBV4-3	CASSRDRRGNNEQFF	TGCGCCAGCAGCCGAGATCGGAGGGGGAATAATGAGCAGTTCTTC
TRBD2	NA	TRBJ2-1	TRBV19	CASSIGGYSNEQFF	TGTGCCAGTAGTATCGGGGGGTATTCCAATGAGCAGTTCTTC
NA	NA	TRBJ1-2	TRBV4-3	CASSHLSGDGGYTF	TGCGCCAGCAGCCACCTCTCAGGGGATGGGGGCTACACCTTC
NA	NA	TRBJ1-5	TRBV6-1	CASSGYALNSNQPQHF	TGTGCCAGCAGTGGGTACGCATTGAATAGCAATCAGCCCCAGCATTTT
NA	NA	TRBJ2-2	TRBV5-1	CASSDPYGGTGELFF	TGCGCCAGCTCCGACCCCTACGGGGGCACCGGGGAGCTGTTTTTT
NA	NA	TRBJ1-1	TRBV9	CASSKLDTEAFF	TGTGCCAGCAGCAAATTGGACACTGAAGCTTTCTTT
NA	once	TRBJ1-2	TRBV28	CASSSPRGEGEMGGYTF	TGTGCCAGCAGTTCTCCCCGGGGTGAAGGGGAGATGGGCGGCTACACCTTC
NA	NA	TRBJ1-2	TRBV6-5	CASSRRGQNYGYTF	TGTGCCAGCAGCCGGCGGGGCCAAAACTATGGCTACACCTTC
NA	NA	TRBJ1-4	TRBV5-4	CASSLGGIPEKLFF	TGTGCCAGCAGCTTGGGGGGGATCCCTGAAAAACTGTTTTTT
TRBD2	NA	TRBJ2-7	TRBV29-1	CSVRLAGGEQYF	TGCAGCGTACGACTAGCGGGTGGCGAGCAGTACTTC
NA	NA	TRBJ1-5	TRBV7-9	CASSLEGSNQPQHF	TGTGCCAGCAGCTTAGAGGGGAGCAATCAGCCCCAGCATTTT
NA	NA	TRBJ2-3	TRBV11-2	CASSLSLMVGQQYF	TGTGCCAGCAGCTTAAGTCTGATGGTGGGACAACAGTATTTT